These 25 T cell receptor beta chains came from one sample sequenced in a study of T-cell memory formation after mild COVID-19 (dated by TCRdb to 2020 to 2023). Library construction relied on 5' RACE. The sequencer listed for this sample is Illumina NovaSeq 6000. TCRdb applied fastp at Q25 and MiXCR to the public reads, then kept only in-frame beta chains. Each CDR3 protein appears once, grouped with its most common genes and DNA. The sample includes approximately 500,000 distinct CDR3 sequences, with 20% to 25% observed a single time. The ten largest clones capture around 12% of the sample. The sample comprised PBMCs or a T cell subset sorted from them (not recorded which). These receptors all come from an adult woman who had mild COVID-19 (a few samples of this study predate the infection). The sample titles of this study are shuffled in the database, so cell type and time point are left out; the donor was told from shared clones.

The CDR3 coding sequence is TGCGCCAGCAGCTTGGAAGAGGGGGAAAAACTGTTTTTT. Its translation is CASSLEEGEKLFF. This chain joins TRBV5-1 and TRBJ1-4; D may be TRBD1 (5 bases). CDR3 length: 13 amino acids. CDR1 is SGHRS and CDR2 is YFSETQ in the germline V gene. V lost 0 bases and J lost 8, with 8 bases in between.

The chain joins TRBV2 to TRBJ1-1; 7 bases match TRBD1. The CDR3 sequence is 14 residues long. Germline CDR1 SNHLY, CDR2 FYNNEI. V lost 10 bases and J lost 4; bases outside the gene matches: 12. This CDR3 is CATYSSGTVTEAFF. The CDR3 nucleotides read TGTGCCACCTACTCTTCCGGGACAGTCACTGAAGCTTTCTTT.

This clonotype was detected only a few times. The gene calls are TRBV21-1 and TRBJ2-7; no check of the table's D call, TRBD1, against the DNA was made. TRBV21-1 counts as a pseudogene. The CDR3 totals 14 residues. CDR3 nucleotide sequence: TGTGCCAGCAGCAGAGGGGACGGATCCTACGAGCAGTACTTC. It codes for CASSRGDGSYEQYF.

V usage is TRBV4-2 and J usage is TRBJ2-7; 7 bases are shared with TRBD2. V lost 5 bases to trimming and J lost 4 bases; unmatched junction nucleotides: 11. The CDR3 runs to 15 residues. In germline, CDR1 is LGHNA, CDR2 YNFKEQ. CDR3 DNA: TGTGCCAGCAGCGAAGGCACGGGAGGCCGTTACGAGCAGTACTTC. This gives the protein CASSEGTGGRYEQYF.

The chain carries TRBV30 and TRBJ2-2; D is unresolved. The CDR3 has 12 residues. V lost 3 bases, J lost 1 base, and 3 bases lay in between. Germline V gene lookup returns CDR1 GTSNPN and CDR2 SVGIG (reference sequence). CDR3 sequence reads: CAWRQNTGELFF. CDR3 DNA: TGTGCCTGGAGACAGAACACCGGGGAGCTGTTTTTT.

This clonotype was observed many times. CDR3 in amino acids: CSVEWRSSGELFF. CDR3 DNA sequence: TGCAGCGTTGAATGGCGGAGTTCCGGGGAGCTGTTTTTT. V is TRBV29-1 and J is TRBJ2-2; D not resolved. CDR1 and CDR2 from the germline V gene are SQVTM and ANQGSEA. The length of the CDR3 is 13 residues. Trimming shortened V by 2 bases and J by 6 bases, and 10 bases separated the two germline ends.

The J gene is TRBJ1-1, the V gene TRBV20-1; maybe TRBD1 (6 bases). The CDR3 covers 13 residues. The V end was cut by 6 bases, the J end by 2 bases, with 13 bases between. Germline CDR1 DFQATT, CDR2 SNEGSKA (reference sequence). In DNA, the CDR3 is TGCAGTGCCGGACAGAGTATAAACACTGAAGCTTTCTTT. Protein: CSAGQSINTEAFF.

This clonotype was counted a few times. This chain joins TRBV19 and TRBJ2-7; D remains ambiguous. V lost 3 bases, J lost 0 bases, and 6 bases lay in between. The CDR3 is 13 amino acids. Germline CDR1 LNHDA, CDR2 SQIVND (reference sequence). This CDR3 reads CASSMGDSYEQYF. The CDR3 DNA sequence: TGTGCCAGTAGTATGGGCGACTCCTACGAGCAGTACTTC.

The CDR3 reads CASSQDQGYTEAFF. The CDR3 DNA is TGCGCCAGCAGCCAAGATCAGGGTTACACTGAAGCTTTCTTT. This chain connects TRBV4-1 to TRBJ1-1; tentative D call: TRBD1 (5 bases). Germline loops: CDR1 MGHRA, CDR2 YSYEKL. V shed 0 bases and J shed 3 bases, with 8 bases lying between them. The CDR3 is made up of 14 amino acids.

The rearrangement uses TRBV3-1 and TRBJ2-2, with 7 bases that match TRBD2. Germline assignment: CDR1 LGHDT and CDR2 YNNKEL (reference sequence). Trimming took 0 bases from V and 2 from J; bases not matched to a gene: 6. CDR3 length: 17 residues. CDR3 sequence (DNA): TGTGCCAGCAGCCAAGAATTGGGAGGGTTCAACACCGGGGAGCTGTTTTTT. This codes for CASSQELGGFNTGELFF.

This clonotype came up once. This rearrangement joins TRBV5-6 to TRBJ2-1; D perhaps matches TRBD2 (5 bases). The CDR3 extends over 12 amino acids. Germline V gives CDR1 SGHDT, CDR2 YYEEEE. V lost 0 bases, J lost 9 bases, and 7 bases lay in between. The CDR3 protein is CASSLGTLEQFF. Here the CDR3 DNA reads TGTGCCAGCAGCTTGGGGACTCTTGAGCAGTTCTTC.

The chain combines TRBV2 with TRBJ2-7; no reliable D call. The V and J ends lost 4 bases and 2 bases respectively, with 6 bases between them. The germline V gene encodes CDR1 SNHLY and CDR2 FYNNEI. The CDR3 runs to 12 residues. DNA of the CDR3: TGTGCCAGCAGTGCTCTACCCTACGAGCAGTACTTC. It codes for CASSALPYEQYF.

This clonotype was found a few times. This chain joins TRBV12-3 or TRBV12-4 and TRBJ1-5, with 7 nucleotides matching TRBD1. The length of the CDR3 is 15 residues. V gave up 5 bases and J gave up 3 bases; unmatched junction bases: 7. CDR3 DNA sequence: TGTGCCAGCAGTATCGGGACAGTCCCCAATCAGCCCCAGCATTTT. Encoded protein: CASSIGTVPNQPQHF.

The chain carries TRBV12-3 or TRBV12-4 and TRBJ1-1, with D unresolved. Trimming pared 7 bases from V and 5 bases from J, leaving 14 bases between. There are 13 residues in the CDR3. This chain's CDR3 is CASTNSGGTEAFF. The CDR3 DNA follows: TGTGCCAGCACCAACTCCGGCGGGACTGAAGCTTTCTTT.

This sequence joins TRBV7-2 and TRBJ1-1; D unresolved. The CDR3 has 13 amino acids. V shed 4 bases and J shed 1 base, with 7 bases lying between them. Per germline, CDR1 SGHTA and CDR2 FQGNSA. The CDR3 is CASSSNPNTEAFF. Written as DNA, the CDR3 is TGTGCCAGCAGCTCGAACCCGAACACTGAAGCTTTCTTT.

This clonotype was seen a few times. This chain connects TRBV6-6 to TRBJ1-2; D unresolved. Germline lookup yields CDR1 MNHNY and CDR2 SVGAGI (reference sequence). The CDR3 spans 13 residues. Deletions cut 6 bases from V and 2 bases from J, with 10 bases between. The CDR3 reads CASRDGGNYGYTF. The CDR3 nucleotides are TGTGCCAGCAGGGACGGAGGAAACTATGGCTACACCTTC.

This clonotype was picked up a small number of times. V usage is TRBV20-1 and J usage is TRBJ2-7; 12 nucleotides match TRBD2. The germline V gene has CDR1 DFQATT and CDR2 SNEGSKA (reference sequence). The junction had 8 bases not matched to a gene; V was cut back by 4 bases and J by 4 bases. The CDR3 loop spans 15 amino acids. CDR3 coding DNA: TGCAGTGCTACAGTAGGACTAGCGGGAATTTACGAGCAGTACTTC. The encoded protein is CSATVGLAGIYEQYF.

This clonotype has just a few counts. This chain joins TRBV3-1 and TRBJ1-2, with D maybe TRBD1 (5 bases). This CDR3 comprises 12 residues. Trimming left V 5 bases short and J 2 bases short, with 6 bases between. Germline V CDR1 and CDR2: LGHDT, YNNKEL (reference sequence). CDR3 nucleotides: TGTGCCAGCAGCGGGGGAAACTATGGCTACACCTTC. It is translated as CASSGGNYGYTF. Full variable domain (outside the CDR3, taken from reference TRBV3-1 and TRBJ1-2): DTAVSQTPKYLVTQMGNDKSIKCEQNLGHDTMYWYKQDSKKFLKIMFSYNNKELIINETVPNRFSPKSPDKAHLNLHINSLELGDSAVYFCASSGGNYGYTFGSGTRLTVV.

V usage is TRBV15 and J usage is TRBJ1-5; no clear D gene. Trimming removed 0 bases at V and 5 bases at J, with 20 bases between. CDR1 LNHNV and CDR2 YYDKDF come from the germline V gene (reference sequence). The CDR3 spans 18 residues. CDR3 sequence: CATSRDKLGPTADQPQHF. In nucleotides, the CDR3 is TGTGCCACCAGCAGAGATAAATTGGGCCCCACTGCGGATCAGCCCCAGCATTTT.

This chain links TRBV3-1 with TRBJ2-5; the D is unclear. The ends were cut back, 4 bases at V and 2 bases at J, with 11 bases in the middle. CDR1 is LGHDT, CDR2 YNNKEL, per germline (reference sequence). The CDR3 contains 14 residues. CDR3 nucleotide sequence: TGTGCCAGCAGCCCAGGCAATCTTCAAGAGACCCAGTACTTC. Amino acids: CASSPGNLQETQYF.

This clonotype has more than one count but fewer than ten. The CDR3 DNA reads TGCGCCAGCAGCCCGGCGGGAGCCAGAGGGGAGACCCAGTACTTC. Translating gives CASSPAGARGETQYF. The chain recombines TRBV5-1 with TRBJ2-5; 7 bases map to TRBD2. The V and J ends lost 4 bases and 5 bases, in that order; junction bases with no gene match: 11. Germline V CDR1 and CDR2: SGHRS, YFSETQ. The CDR3 has 15 amino acids.

The V call is TRBV5-1, the J call TRBJ2-1; 11 bases fit TRBD1. The CDR3 consists of 16 residues. The V segment lost 5 bases and the J segment 6 bases; nucleotides outside the gene matches: 10. The germline CDR1 and CDR2 sequences are SGHRS and YFSETQ. The CDR3 coding sequence is TGCGCCAGCAGGGCTGCGGGACAGGGGGTATCCAATGAGCAGTTCTTC. It specifies CASRAAGQGVSNEQFF.

The chain is built from TRBV7-8 and TRBJ2-5; TRBD2 aligns across 14 bases. Germline-derived CDR1 and CDR2 are SGHVS and FQNEAQ. V shed 1 base and J 3 bases; nucleotides not matched to a gene: 1. CDR3 length: 16 amino acids. CDR3 DNA sequence: TGTGCCAGCAGCTTAGTGGGACTAGCGGGAGAAGAGACCCAGTACTTC. This translates into CASSLVGLAGEETQYF.

This clonotype was picked up many times. The rearrangement links TRBV29-1 to TRBJ2-7; 8 bases match TRBD2. V shed 6 bases, J shed 2 bases, and the junction held 0 bases outside the gene matches. This CDR3 is built from 11 residues. Germline V gives CDR1 SQVTM, CDR2 ANQGSEA. In nucleotides, the CDR3 is TGCAGCGTCGGGGGGGCCTACGAGCAGTACTTC. It encodes CSVGGAYEQYF.

This clonotype was counted a few times. The chain recombines TRBV24-1 with TRBJ2-5; possibly TRBD1 for D (6 bases). Trimming took 1 base from V and 0 from J, leaving 20 bases between them. The CDR3 covers 19 residues. CDR1 is KGHDR and CDR2 is SFDVKD in the germline V gene. The CDR3 spells CATSDLGGKVHGYQETQYF. For the CDR3, the DNA is TGTGCCACCAGTGATTTAGGGGGAAAGGTGCATGGATACCAAGAGACCCAGTACTTC.